This is a list of T cell receptor beta chains from one sample in a study of blood T cell repertoires in COVID-19. Libraries were prepared by immunoSEQ multiplex PCR; TCRdb keeps only in-frame clonotypes and omits some of them. The sample has about 180,000 clones; about four fifths are singletons. Sequencing used peripheral blood. All receptors come from an older man with active or convalescent COVID-19. Both conserved end residues are part of each CDR3. Fields, in order: CDR3 DNA, CDR3 protein, clone size, J gene, D gene, V gene. A D gene is named only where the DNA matches it firmly. A row's size may be missing; if present it is once, few, many or a size class.

CDR3 DNA: TGCAGCCTCCCGGACAGGGCAATAATCGAGACCCAGTACTTC
CDR3 protein: CSLPDRAIIETQYF
clone size: .
J gene: TRBJ2-5
D gene: TRBD1
V gene: TRBV29-1

CDR3 DNA: TGTGCCAGCAGCCGGGACAGGGGGCCTGGAAACACCATATATTTT
CDR3 protein: CASSRDRGPGNTIYF
clone size: .
J gene: TRBJ1-3
D gene: TRBD1
V gene: TRBV5-5

CDR3 DNA: TGTGCCAGCGCCGAGGATTCAGAGGAGACCCAGTACTTC
CDR3 protein: CASAEDSEETQYF
clone size: .
J gene: TRBJ2-5
D gene: .
V gene: TRBV12-3/TRBV12-4

CDR3 DNA: TGTGCCAGCAGCACTAGCGGGGGGGCCGAGCTACCCGAGCAGTACTTC
CDR3 protein: CASSTSGGAELPEQYF
clone size: .
J gene: TRBJ2-7
D gene: TRBD2
V gene: TRBV4-2

CDR3 DNA: TGTGCCAGCAGCTTAGGGACTGTGAACTATGGCTACACCTTC
CDR3 protein: CASSLGTVNYGYTF
clone size: .
J gene: TRBJ1-2
D gene: .
V gene: TRBV5-6

CDR3 DNA: TGCGCCAGCAGCTCCGGGGAAACCGGGGAGCTGTTTTTT
CDR3 protein: CASSSGETGELFF
clone size: .
J gene: TRBJ2-2
D gene: .
V gene: TRBV5-1

CDR3 DNA: TGTGCCAGCAGTCGCCGGGACAGGGGACGGGGTGAAAAACTGTTTTTT
CDR3 protein: CASSRRDRGRGEKLFF
clone size: once
J gene: TRBJ1-4
D gene: TRBD1
V gene: TRBV27

CDR3 DNA: TGTGCCAGCTTAAGGAGGTCCCTCCACTTT
CDR3 protein: CASLRRSLHF
clone size: .
J gene: TRBJ1-6
D gene: .
V gene: TRBV7-6

CDR3 DNA: TGTGCCAGCAGCTTAGATCCCCCCATACTGTGGGGGGAAGAGACCCAGTACTTC
CDR3 protein: CASSLDPPILWGEETQYF
clone size: .
J gene: TRBJ2-5
D gene: .
V gene: TRBV11-3

CDR3 DNA: TGTGCCGTAAACAGGGACCTGAATTCACCCCTCCACTTT
CDR3 protein: CAVNRDLNSPLHF
clone size: .
J gene: TRBJ1-6
D gene: .
V gene: TRBV30

CDR3 DNA: TGTGCCAGCAGTGGAGGTCGGTACACTGAAGCTTTCTTT
CDR3 protein: CASSGGRYTEAFF
clone size: .
J gene: TRBJ1-1
D gene: .
V gene: TRBV2